This T cell receptor (beta chain) was recorded in a study of naive and memory T cell subsets. Whole-study findings and limits: Over 85% of naive TCR sequences appeared only once after error correction, unlike memory subsets. RNA-based TCR counts may shift with T cell activation and differentiation. Naive repertoires, especially CD8, held a few larger clonotypes, possibly memory cells re-expressing CD45RA.

CD4+ T cell IFNgamma after overnight CMV lysate exposure gave donor CMV status. Cells stained for CD3, CD4, CD8, CD45RA and CD27 were sorted into four subsets. Worth noting for this clonotype: Its antigen is unidentified.

An equimolar mix of two oligonucleotides served as the beta constant-region primer for TRBC1 and TRBC2. Ligated cDNA was amplified by four rounds of PCR with nested alpha and beta constant-region primers and SP2. Via MiXCR, TCRdb re-called the UMI-ligation and nested PCR reads, giving one row per CDR3 protein. The table has over 110,000 distinct CDR3 sequences, about a fifth seen once. In germline, CDR1 is SQVTM, CDR2 ANQGSEA. V shed 6 bases, J shed 8 bases, and the junction held 13 bases outside the gene matches. The CDR3 sequence is 14 residues long. The receptor was isolated from a human donor in good health. This chain uses TRBV29-1 with TRBJ1-2; 9 bases are a match to TRBD1. Sequenced material: naive CD8+ T cells from blood. The CDR3 nucleotides read TGCAGCGTCGGGACAGGGATACGCCCTCACGGCTACACCTTC. Translation: CSVGTGIRPHGYTF.